A single sample is the source of the 12 T cell receptor beta chains below, sequenced in a study of PD-1 blockade in classical Hodgkin lymphoma. Patients all relapsed after autologous stem cell transplantation, and there was variation in brentuximab vedotin exposure. Libraries were prepared by immunoSEQ multiplex PCR; TCRdb keeps only in-frame clonotypes and omits some of them. The table shows over 35,000 clones, with less than 80% occurring only once. Sequenced material: peripheral blood mononuclear cells (PBMCs), taken at baseline. Receptors were obtained from a human donor with classical Hodgkin lymphoma.

This chain uses TRBV14 with TRBJ2-1, with 9 nucleotides matching TRBD2. V gave up 3 bases and J gave up 2 bases; unmatched junction bases: 8. Germline CDR1 is SGHDN and CDR2 is FVKESK. There are 17 residues in the CDR3. CDR3: CASSQGLAAVAYNEQFF. CDR3 sequence (DNA): TGTGCCAGCAGCCAGGGACTAGCCGCCGTCGCCTACAATGAGCAGTTCTTC.

The rearrangement joins TRBV9 to TRBJ2-7; a possible D gene is TRBD2 (6 bases). Germline-derived CDR1 and CDR2 are SGDLS and YYNGEE. The V end was cut by 0 bases, the J end by 2 bases, with 12 bases between. CDR3 length: 15 amino acids. The CDR3 DNA sequence: TGTGCCAGCAGCGTAGGCGTCGGGAGCCCCTACGAGCAGTACTTC. Amino acids: CASSVGVGSPYEQYF.

V and J are TRBV4-2 and TRBJ2-3; unclear D gene. Looked up from germline, CDR1 is LGHNA and CDR2 is YNFKEQ. There are 13 residues in the CDR3. V was trimmed by 4 bases and J by 4 bases, leaving 9 bases between them. The CDR3 here is CASSLTAPDTQYF. The CDR3 coding sequence is TGTGCCAGCAGCCTGACGGCGCCAGATACGCAGTATTTT.

The chain has TRBV19 and TRBJ2-7, with TRBD2 matching 11 bases. The CDR3 is made up of 16 amino acids. Germline CDR1 is LNHDA and CDR2 is SQIVND (reference sequence). V shed 5 bases, J shed 5 bases, and the junction held 11 bases outside the gene matches. Here the CDR3 reads CASSYRLAGIPDEQYF. The CDR3 coding sequence is TGTGCCAGTAGTTACCGACTAGCGGGAATCCCTGACGAGCAGTACTTC. Filled out from reference TRBV19 and TRBJ2-7, the complete variable domain reads DGGITQSPKYLFRKEGQNVTLSCEQNLNHDAMYWYRQDPGQGLRLIYYSQIVNDFQKGDIAEGYSVSREKKESFPLTVTSAQKNPTAFYLCASSYRLAGIPDEQYFGPGTRLTVT.

This clone occurred once. This sequence joins TRBV5-1 and TRBJ2-1; the match to TRBD2 covers 8 bases. The V and J ends lost 0 bases and 7 bases, in that order; junction bases with no gene match: 6. Germline values: CDR1 SGHRS, CDR2 YFSETQ. The CDR3 runs to 15 residues. CDR3 loop: CASSLGLAGGNEQFF. CDR3 nucleotide sequence: TGCGCCAGCAGCTTGGGGCTAGCGGGTGGGAATGAGCAGTTCTTC.

This rearrangement joins TRBV5-6 to TRBJ1-3; D is unresolved. V dropped 2 bases and J dropped 7 bases, with 7 bases sitting between them. The CDR3 runs to 12 residues. Germline CDR1 reads SGHDT; CDR2 reads YYEEEE. The CDR3 DNA reads TGTGCCAGCAGCTTAGGAGTGAACACCATATATTTT. Its translation is CASSLGVNTIYF.

V is TRBV10-3 and J is TRBJ2-7, with 7 positions matching TRBD2. CDR3 size: 13 residues. Germline V gene lookup returns CDR1 ENHRY and CDR2 SYGVKD. V lost 6 bases, J lost 2 bases, and 4 bases stayed unmatched. CDR3 protein: CAISPGTTYEQYF. In nucleotides, the CDR3 is TGTGCCATCAGCCCCGGGACTACCTACGAGCAGTACTTC.

This clone occurred once. V usage is TRBV2 and J usage is TRBJ1-1; D remains ambiguous. The CDR3 is 11 residues long. Germline CDR1 and CDR2: SNHLY and FYNNEI. The V end lost 8 bases, the J end lost 6 bases, and 10 bases lay between the germline ends. CDR3 DNA: TGTGCCAGCTTAGGCGTGGCTGAAGCTTTCTTT. This encodes CASLGVAEAFF.

In its sample, this clone was seen once. J is TRBJ2-7 and V is TRBV11-2; either TRBD1 or TRBD2 may supply D (5 bases each). In germline, CDR1 is SGHAT, CDR2 FQNNGV. Deletions cut 3 bases from V and 0 bases from J, with 12 bases between. This CDR3 has 15 residues. CDR3 nucleotide sequence: TGTGCCAGCAGCTTCGGGACCCAGAGCTCCTACGAGCAGTACTTC. It encodes CASSFGTQSSYEQYF.

Many counts were recorded for this clone. The identical CDR3 is also encoded by other nucleotide sequences in the sample. The chain joins TRBV7-2 to TRBJ2-2; no clear D. The CDR3 is 14 residues long. V was shortened by 1 base and J by 4 bases, with 7 bases between the two germline ends. Germline CDR1 is SGHTA and CDR2 is FQGNSA. The CDR3 sequence: CASSLGLFTGELFF. Here the CDR3 DNA reads TGTGCCAGCAGCTTAGGTCTGTTCACCGGGGAGCTGTTTTTT.

V gene TRBV15 combines with J gene TRBJ2-1, with 7 positions matching TRBD2. Germline CDR1 and CDR2: LNHNV and YYDKDF (reference sequence). V was clipped by 0 bases and J by 4 bases; unmatched bases: 6. This CDR3 is 16 amino acids long. CDR3 nucleotides: TGTGCCACCAGCAGAGATCTAGCGGCCGATTACAATGAGCAGTTCTTC. Residues: CATSRDLAADYNEQFF.

The chain recombines TRBV11-2 with TRBJ2-1, with D possibly being TRBD2 (5 bases). The germline V gene encodes CDR1 SGHAT and CDR2 FQNNGV. CDR3 size: 12 residues. V was pared by 7 bases and J by 9 bases, with 13 bases between. DNA for the CDR3: TGTGCCAGCACGCCCGGCCGGGGTGAGCAGTTCTTC. Translating gives CASTPGRGEQFF.